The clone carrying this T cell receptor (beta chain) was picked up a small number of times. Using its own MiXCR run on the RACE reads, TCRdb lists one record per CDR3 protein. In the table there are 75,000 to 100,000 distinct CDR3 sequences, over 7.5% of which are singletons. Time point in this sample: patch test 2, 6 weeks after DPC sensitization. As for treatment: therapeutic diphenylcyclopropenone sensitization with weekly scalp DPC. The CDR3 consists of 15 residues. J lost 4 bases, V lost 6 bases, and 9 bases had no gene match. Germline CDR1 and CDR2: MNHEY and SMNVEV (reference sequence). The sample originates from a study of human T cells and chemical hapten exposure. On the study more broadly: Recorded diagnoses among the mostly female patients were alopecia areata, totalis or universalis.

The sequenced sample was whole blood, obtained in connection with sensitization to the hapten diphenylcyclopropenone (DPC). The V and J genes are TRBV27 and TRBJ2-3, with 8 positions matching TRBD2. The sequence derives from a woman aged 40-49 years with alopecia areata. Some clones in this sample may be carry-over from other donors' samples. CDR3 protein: CASSLRLALADTQYF. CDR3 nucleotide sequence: TGTGCCAGCAGCCTAAGACTAGCGTTAGCAGATACGCAGTATTTT.